This record looks at one T cell receptor (beta chain) sequence and its context. Its target is unknown. At one boundary the junction diverges from the germline segment, which might be a read error. The data were taken from a study of tumor-infiltrating lymphocytes in primary liver carcinoma. In the study overall: The patients included men and women who were aged 30 to 69 years. Study-wide results and caveats: Tumor samples exhibited a significantly greater top-250-clone fraction than blood samples (p = 0.039). Lesser overlap characterized tumor-adjacent and tumor-blood pairs relative to tumor region pairs.

Germline CDR1 and CDR2: SGHRS and YFSETQ. The CDR3 spans 13 residues. Bulk tissue was left unsorted, and RNA and DNA were co-extracted from roughly 20-30 mg of it. Using a constant-region primer together with ProtoScript II reverse transcriptase, TCR beta cDNA was made from roughly 540 ng of total RNA. It was through three nested multiplex PCR rounds of slightly modified ARM-PCR that TCR beta libraries arose. A C-beta reverse primer and TRBV1-TRBV30 forward primers served in each of the first two PCR rounds, at around 10 cycles apiece. From the multiplex PCR reads, TCRdb called clonotypes with MiXCR, one entry per CDR3 protein. The table shows 95,000 to 150,000 distinct CDR3 sequences, with about two thirds occurring only once.

The TCR comes from a woman aged 60-75 years with primary liver carcinoma and hepatitis B virus infection. The chain couples TRBV5-1 to TRBJ2-7, with D uncertain. The sequencing input was tumor-adjacent normal liver tissue. The CDR3 reads CASSLGLTYEQYF. The CDR3 DNA reads as TGCGCCAGCAGCTTGGGACTGACCTACGAGCAATACTTC. Using reference TRBV5-1 and TRBJ2-7 for the parts outside the CDR3, the full variable domain is KAGVTQTPRYLIKTRGQQVTLSCSPISGHRSVSWYQQTPGQGLQFLFEYFSETQRNKGNFPGRFSGRQFSNSRSEMNVSTLELGDSALYLCASSLGLTYEQYFGPGTRLTVT.